The sequence of this T cell receptor (beta chain) was determined in a study of cytotoxic CD8 clonotypes in ibrutinib-treated CLL (dated by TCRdb to about 2021). The study in broad terms: In this cohort, 15 or so patients were treatment-naive and about ten were relapsed/refractory, while about 18 had unmutated IGHV. Patients were still on ibrutinib when every remission and progressive disease sample was collected. Of the approximately 90 participants in the trial, about two dozen had longitudinal samples available. Cryopreserved peripheral blood mononuclear cells were obtained prior to treatment, at the time of response, and at either disease progression or sustained remission. Partial responses were observed in 24 patients and complete responses in 2; after a median follow-up of roughly 62 months, remission was maintained in approximately 14 patients and progression was observed in approximately 12. On average, each sample yielded 270,000 or so productive templates and roughly 95,000 productive rearrangements. Response samples were taken after a median of 12 months on treatment, ranging from about 6 to 36 months.

Per the publication, the time point label means: about a year on ibrutinib. For TCR beta library preparation, approximately 2 micrograms of genomic DNA were extracted from the cryopreserved PBMCs. High-throughput TCR beta sequencing was performed on longitudinal blood samples from CLL patients receiving ibrutinib monotherapy. Patients were enrolled in a phase 2 open-label single-center ibrutinib monotherapy trial. Overall results and qualifications from the work: Public clonotypes were found to be uncommon and were observed to contract or remain stable during treatment; the increase in clonality was shown to reflect expansion of private clonotypes at ibrutinib response. An increase in clonality was observed at ibrutinib response, with clonality remaining stable during sustained remission and falling back toward baseline at progression. Sampling times were not matched between sustained-remission and progressing patients, and lymph node repertoires were not studied. Baseline clonality exceeded that of age-matched healthy donors and correlated strongly with circulating CD8+ T-cell counts.

As concerns this clone: The antigen this receptor binds is unknown. Base qualities are missing; no much larger clone stands one base away.

Each clonotype received, on average, approximately 9.9x coverage in deep resolution sequencing performed on a MiSeq, where the target depth lay between 1 in 1 million and 1 in 200,000 T cells. The immunoSEQ hsTCRB Kit was used to generate TCR beta libraries. Per the original workflow: ImmunoSEQ Data Assistant and ImmunoSEQ Analyzer were used for data analysis, and V, D and J genes were assigned according to IMGT definitions. Clonality was computed as one minus normalized Shannon entropy of productive rearrangement frequencies, ranging from 0 to 1. Only overrepresented clonotypes making up at least 0.05% of the repertoire of each patient were included in the public clonotype analysis. Some twelve repertoires from age-matched healthy donors, obtained from immuneACCESS, served as clonality controls. This is the immuneACCESS table as TCRdb keeps it, with only in-frame sequences that have V and J called. A part of the clones is gone; compared with another copy, unresolved V genes explain less than half, and the rest is unexplained. V, J and clone size reflect that table, while D and trimming were determined from the DNA. This sample has over 65,000 clones in its table, and roughly two thirds of those were observed once. The ten top clones hold approximately 6% of the sample.

Relative to germline, V is missing 4 bases and J is missing 2 bases, with 7 bases of the junction outside any gene match. CDR1 and CDR2 are drawn from the germline V gene: KGHSH, LQKENI. The CDR3 contains 15 residues, cysteine and phenylalanine counted. The kept DNA is CDR3 alone, 45 bases in frame from the first base. The chain links TRBV18 with TRBJ2-7; 8 middle bases align to TRBD1. The material sequenced was PBMCs, taken after 12 months of ibrutinib treatment. The TCR was taken from a human donor with chronic lymphocytic leukemia. The DNA reads TGTGCCAGCTCACTTGACAGGGGATCACCCTACGAGCAGTACTTC. Translation gives CASSLDRGSPYEQYF.